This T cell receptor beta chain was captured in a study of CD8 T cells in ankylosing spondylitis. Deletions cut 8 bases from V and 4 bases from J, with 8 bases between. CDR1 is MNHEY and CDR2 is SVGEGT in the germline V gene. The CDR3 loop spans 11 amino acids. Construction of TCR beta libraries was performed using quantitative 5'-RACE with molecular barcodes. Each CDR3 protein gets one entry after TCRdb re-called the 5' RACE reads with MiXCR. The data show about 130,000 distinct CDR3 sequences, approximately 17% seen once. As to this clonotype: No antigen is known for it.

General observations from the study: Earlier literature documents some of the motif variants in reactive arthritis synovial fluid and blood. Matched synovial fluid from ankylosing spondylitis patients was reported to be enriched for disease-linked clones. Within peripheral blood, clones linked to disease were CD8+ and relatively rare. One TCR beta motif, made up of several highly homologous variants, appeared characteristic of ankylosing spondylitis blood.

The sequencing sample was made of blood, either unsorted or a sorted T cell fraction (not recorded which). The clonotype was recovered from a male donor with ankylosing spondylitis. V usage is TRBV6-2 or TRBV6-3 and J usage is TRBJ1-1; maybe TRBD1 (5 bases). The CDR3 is CASEDSTEAFF. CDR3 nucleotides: TGTGCCAGCGAAGACAGCACTGAAGCTTTCTTT.